This T cell receptor (beta chain) was obtained from a study of T cell repertoires in cytomegalovirus infection. Germline lookup yields CDR1 ENHRY and CDR2 SYGVKD. The CDR3 loop spans 15 amino acids. V was cut by 0 bases and J by 4 bases, with 12 bases left in between. This clonotype was counted at least ten times. Its antigen is not known. In TCRdb, the reads were re-called with MiXCR into one record per CDR3 protein. The repertoire holds some 900,000 distinct CDR3 sequences, with around a third as singletons. This specimen consisted of cultured CD8+ T cells from PBMCs, obtained from culture after CMV antigen stimulation. This chain links TRBV10-3 with TRBJ1-1, with D maybe TRBD1 (5 bases). This receptor was taken from a human donor in good health (CMV status not recorded). Some clones in this sample may be carry-over from other donors' samples. The CDR3 DNA reads as TGTGCCATCAGTGAGTCACGGGGCCTGGTCACTGAAGCTTTCTTT. This translates into CAISESRGLVTEAFF.